The 29 T cell receptor beta chains below come from one sample, sequenced in a study of CD8 T cells in ankylosing spondylitis. Study-level findings and limits: A TCR beta motif made of about 8 highly homologous variants seemed typical of ankylosing spondylitis blood.

TCRdb independently ran MiXCR on the 5' RACE reads; one entry per CDR3 protein. The sample has fewer than 750,000 distinct CDR3 sequences; roughly 19% are singletons. These receptors have no known antigen. Sequencing used blood, either unsorted or a sorted T cell fraction (not recorded which). Receptor source: a male donor with ankylosing spondylitis.

V and J are TRBV20-1 and TRBJ2-1; the match to TRBD2 covers 11 bases. Trimming removed 4 bases from V and 15 bases from J; junction bases left unmatched: 11. There are 13 residues in the CDR3. CDR1 is DFQATT and CDR2 is SNEGSKA in the germline V gene (reference sequence). CDR3 sequence (DNA): TGCAGTGCTATCCTAGCGGGAGGCCCCTTGTCGTTCTTC. Translated, it gives CSAILAGGPLSFF.

There are a few counts of this clonotype. The chain combines TRBV2 with TRBJ2-5; 7 bases match TRBD2. Germline values: CDR1 SNHLY, CDR2 FYNNEI. This CDR3 region has 16 residues. V trimming: 4 bases; J trimming: 1 base; junction bases outside the gene matches: 9. The CDR3: CASSGLLAATQETQYF. CDR3 nucleotides: TGTGCCAGCAGTGGCCTCCTAGCGGCCACCCAAGAGACCCAGTACTTC. The full variable domain, in which reference TRBV2 and TRBJ2-5 provide the parts outside the CDR3, is EPEVTQTPSHQVTQMGQEVILRCVPISNHLYFYWYRQILGQKVEFLVSFYNNEISEKSEIFDDQFSVERPDGSNFTLKIRSTKLEDSAMYFCASSGLLAATQETQYFGPGTRLLVL.

In DNA, the CDR3 is TGCAGTGCTATTGACTTCTACAATGAGCAGTTCTTC. This translates into CSAIDFYNEQFF. The chain carries TRBV20-1 and TRBJ2-1; no definite D call. This CDR3 is built from 12 residues. Germline assignment: CDR1 DFQATT and CDR2 SNEGSKA (reference sequence). Trimming left V 4 bases short and J 3 bases short, with 7 bases between.

This clonotype came up a few times. V usage is TRBV12-3 or TRBV12-4 and J usage is TRBJ1-6; D is unclear. The CDR3 has 12 residues. The CDR3 DNA follows: TGTGCTTCGGGGTTTAAGAATTCACCCCTCCACTTT. Translating it yields CASGFKNSPLHF.

J is TRBJ1-6 and V is TRBV20-1, with no clear D. V lost 0 bases and J lost 2, with 5 bases in between. The germline gives CDR1 DFQATT, CDR2 SNEGSKA (reference sequence). The CDR3 loop spans 14 amino acids. CDR3 residues: CSARDGAYNSPLHF. Here the CDR3 DNA reads TGCAGTGCTAGAGATGGCGCCTATAATTCACCCCTCCACTTT.

CDR3 amino acids: CASSPPNSGGPNTGELFF. CDR3 DNA: TGTGCCAGCTCACCACCGAACAGCGGTGGTCCCAACACCGGGGAGCTGTTTTTT. The chain carries TRBV18 and TRBJ2-2; perhaps TRBD2 as D (5 bases). The CDR3 covers 18 residues. Between the trimmed V and J ends, which lost 0 bases and 2 bases, there was a span of 16 bases. Germline CDR1 KGHSH, CDR2 LQKENI.

The genes are TRBV5-1 and TRBJ2-3; D is unclear. Trimming took 4 bases from V and 4 from J, leaving 22 bases between them. The CDR3 extends over 17 amino acids. Looked up from germline, CDR1 is SGHRS and CDR2 is YFSETQ. Written as DNA, the CDR3 is TGCGCCAGCAGCCCGCGCGTTGGGCGGTCCGCAGCAGATACGCAGTATTTT. Translating gives CASSPRVGRSAADTQYF.

The chain combines TRBV27 with TRBJ2-1; a weak D match, TRBD1 (8 bases). The CDR3 is 13 amino acids. With 2 bases removed from V and 9 bases from J, the gap between germline ends came to 11 bases. Germline-derived CDR1 and CDR2 are MNHEY and SMNVEV (reference sequence). CDR3 coding DNA: TGTGCCAGCAGTTTACACAGGGGGGGTGAGCAGTTCTTC. This gives the protein CASSLHRGGEQFF.

The J gene is TRBJ2-7, the V gene TRBV4-1; D may be TRBD2 (5 bases). Per the germline V gene, CDR1 is MGHRA and CDR2 is YSYEKL. Trimming pared 0 bases from V and 2 bases from J, leaving 11 bases between. The CDR3 covers 15 residues. CDR3 in DNA: TGCGCCAGCAGCCAAGAAATCACGGGAACCTACGAGCAGTACTTC. It encodes CASSQEITGTYEQYF.

The V gene is TRBV10-3, the J gene TRBJ1-5; 11 bases align to TRBD1. Trimming took 4 bases from V and 4 from J; bases not matched to a gene: 3. Germline V gene data show CDR1 as ENHRY and CDR2 as SYGVKD. The CDR3 runs to 15 residues. The CDR3 protein is CAISGGQGENQPQHF. For the CDR3, the DNA is TGTGCCATCAGTGGGGGACAGGGGGAGAATCAGCCCCAGCATTTT.

This clonotype was seen a handful of times. This rearrangement joins TRBV7-6 to TRBJ1-1; 9 nucleotides agree with TRBD1. The V gene's germline CDR1 is SGHVS and CDR2 FNYEAQ. V lost 4 bases and J lost 1; bases outside the gene matches: 4. CDR3 size: 15 residues. Here the CDR3 reads CASSSGQGRNTEAFF. In DNA, the CDR3 is TGTGCCAGCAGCTCCGGACAGGGGCGGAACACTGAAGCTTTCTTT.

Concerning this clonotype itself: The junction differs from germline at one of its ends, possibly a read error. The chain carries TRBV7-7 and TRBJ2-1; 8 bases line up with TRBD2. CDR3 length: 15 amino acids. Germline CDR1 is SSHAT and CDR2 is FNYEAQ (reference sequence). Written as DNA, the CDR3 is TGTGCTAGCAGTCCCGGGGGGGCCTCCTACAATGAGCAGTTCTTC. It translates to CASSPGGASYNEQFF.

The V call is TRBV7-2, the J call TRBJ2-7; a possible D gene is TRBD2 (6 bases). Per germline, CDR1 SGHTA and CDR2 FQGNSA. This CDR3 contains 14 residues. V was trimmed by 5 bases and J by 0 bases, leaving 11 bases between them. The CDR3 sequence is CASSHSGGSYEQYF. The CDR3 region has the DNA TGTGCCAGCAGCCACTCCGGGGGCTCCTACGAGCAGTACTTC.

The chain uses TRBV20-1 and TRBJ1-5, with 7 bases that match TRBD1. V dropped 4 bases and J dropped 7; count of bases not matched to a gene: 10. The length of the CDR3 is 14 residues. Germline CDR1 DFQATT, CDR2 SNEGSKA (reference sequence). CDR3 nucleotides: TGCAGTGCTACCGAACAGGGGCCTCAGCAGCCCCAGCATTTT. Translation gives CSATEQGPQQPQHF.

This clonotype was counted between two and nine times. The V and J genes are TRBV11-2 and TRBJ2-3; 7 nucleotides line up with TRBD2. The ends lost 1 base at V and 3 bases at J; junction bases unmatched: 10. This CDR3 has 17 amino acids. Germline values: CDR1 SGHAT, CDR2 FQNNGV. CDR3 coding DNA: TGTGCCAGCAGCTTAGTGGGCGGCGGGAGAGGGACAGATACGCAGTATTTT. The encoded protein is CASSLVGGGRGTDTQYF.

This clonotype was seen more than once but under ten times. It is unclear where the CDR3 begins or ends on the DNA, so no DNA is shown, and the CDR3 is as TCRdb lists it. The V and J genes are TRBV10-1 and TRBJ2-1; TRBD1, the D gene given by the table, was not confirmed from the DNA. The CDR3 is 14 amino acids long, termini counted. CDR1 is WNHNN, CDR2 SYGVQD, per germline (reference sequence). The CDR3: CASSTSAPGDEQFF.

The genes are TRBV7-6 and TRBJ2-7, with TRBD2 matching over 9 bases. Germline assignment: CDR1 SGHVS and CDR2 FNYEAQ. With V trimmed by 4 bases and J by 1 base, 8 bases remained unmatched. This CDR3 is 16 amino acids long. DNA of the CDR3: TGTGCCAGCAGCTCCAGACCGGGACTAGCATCCTACGAGCAGTACTTC. It specifies CASSSRPGLASYEQYF.

This clonotype appeared once. The V and J genes are TRBV4-3 and TRBJ2-1; D perhaps matches TRBD1 (6 bases). The ends were cut back, 1 base at V and 8 bases at J, with 18 bases in the middle. This CDR3 is built from 16 residues. Per the germline V gene, CDR1 is LGHNA and CDR2 is YSLEER. CDR3 loop: CASSQAGPLGGDEQFF. The CDR3 DNA sequence: TGCGCCAGCAGCCAAGCGGGCCCCCTAGGGGGAGATGAGCAGTTCTTC.

At least ten counts were recorded for this clonotype. The chain recombines TRBV12-3 or TRBV12-4 with TRBJ1-1, with TRBD1 as a possible D gene (5 bases). V lost 3 bases, J lost 3 bases, and 11 bases lay in between. The CDR3 contains 14 residues. The CDR3 sequence: CASSFWSGHTEAFF. CDR3 nucleotide sequence: TGTGCCAGCAGTTTTTGGTCGGGGCACACTGAAGCTTTCTTT.

This clonotype was observed a few times. V usage is TRBV25-1 and J usage is TRBJ1-1, with a possible D match to TRBD1 (6 bases). The V end lost 5 bases, the J end lost 4 bases, and 11 bases lay between the germline ends. Per the germline V gene, CDR1 is MGHDK and CDR2 is SYGVNS. The CDR3 spans 13 residues. Here the CDR3 reads CASSSTGITEAFF. In nucleotides, the CDR3 is TGTGCCAGCAGTAGTACAGGGATCACTGAAGCTTTCTTT.

This clonotype was seen only a few times. The rearrangement links TRBV9 to TRBJ1-2, with TRBD1 matching over 8 bases. The V gene's germline CDR1 is SGDLS and CDR2 YYNGEE. The CDR3 runs to 16 residues. V trimming: 2 bases; J trimming: 3 bases; junction bases outside the gene matches: 9. The CDR3 is CASSVGQGTGDYGYTF. The DNA of the CDR3 is TGTGCCAGCAGCGTTGGACAGGGTACCGGCGACTATGGCTACACCTTC.

This clonotype was observed a few times. V and J are TRBV5-6 and TRBJ2-1; D gene unclear. Germline-derived CDR1 and CDR2 are SGHDT and YYEEEE. The CDR3 is 15 residues long. V shed 0 bases and J shed 5 bases, with 12 bases lying between them. The CDR3 sequence: CASSLDSLSDNEQFF. DNA of the CDR3: TGTGCCAGCAGCTTGGACAGCCTGAGTGACAATGAGCAGTTCTTC.

The chain couples TRBV3-1 to TRBJ2-5, with 8 bases matching TRBD1. The CDR3 totals 17 residues. With V trimmed by 0 bases and J by 5 bases, 11 bases remained unmatched. Germline V CDR1 and CDR2: LGHDT, YNNKEL (reference sequence). The CDR3 nucleotides are TGTGCCAGCAGCCAAGATTTGGGTCCAGGGGGCTTGGAGACCCAGTACTTC. Amino acids: CASSQDLGPGGLETQYF.

The chain employs TRBV10-3 and TRBJ1-3; no clear D. The CDR3 runs 14 residues. Germline CDR1 reads ENHRY; CDR2 reads SYGVKD. V lost 3 bases and J lost 4, with 10 bases in between. The CDR3 DNA follows: TGTGCCATCAGTGAAGAGTGGCTCGGAAACACCATATATTTT. Encoded protein: CAISEEWLGNTIYF.

This clonotype was detected only a few times. This chain uses TRBV24-1 with TRBJ2-5; TRBD2 matches 7 bases. V gave up 12 bases and J gave up 5 bases; unmatched junction bases: 8. Germline V gives CDR1 KGHDR, CDR2 SFDVKD. The CDR3 totals 12 residues. The CDR3 spells CASLVGGETQYF. Here the CDR3 DNA reads TGTGCCTCCCTCGTGGGGGGGGAGACCCAGTACTTC.

The chain has TRBV27 and TRBJ2-2, with a possible D match to TRBD2 (6 bases). Germline V gene data show CDR1 as MNHEY and CDR2 as SMNVEV (reference sequence). There are 16 residues in the CDR3. Trimming stripped 5 bases from V and 2 bases from J, with 15 bases between. Here the CDR3 reads CASSTIPGANTGELFF. The CDR3 region has the DNA TGTGCCAGCAGTACCATTCCGGGAGCTAACACCGGGGAGCTGTTTTTT.

The gene calls are TRBV6-1 and TRBJ2-7; 7 positions match TRBD2. The length of the CDR3 is 14 residues. Germline V lookup: CDR1 MNHNS, CDR2 SASEGT. J lost 5 bases, V lost 3 bases, and 7 bases had no gene match. The CDR3 region is CASSELTSFHEQYF. The CDR3 DNA is TGTGCCAGCAGTGAGTTGACTAGCTTCCACGAGCAGTACTTC.

The CDR3 protein is CASSQSGGYYEQYF. CDR3 DNA: TGTGCCAGCAGCCAAAGCGGGGGTTACTACGAGCAGTACTTC. The rearrangement links TRBV7-2 to TRBJ2-7, with 8 bases fitting TRBD2. The CDR3 extends over 14 amino acids. Germline loops: CDR1 SGHTA, CDR2 FQGNSA. The V and J ends lost 5 bases and 3 bases, in that order; junction bases with no gene match: 6.

V and J are TRBV12-3 or TRBV12-4 and TRBJ2-1; D is perhaps TRBD2 (6 bases). Trimming took off 1 base at V and 0 bases at J, with 22 bases between the two ends. The CDR3 length is 20 residues. For the CDR3, the DNA is TGTGCCAGCAGTTTAGAGGACTACTCGACACGCGACAGCTCCTACAATGAGCAGTTCTTC. Amino acids: CASSLEDYSTRDSSYNEQFF.